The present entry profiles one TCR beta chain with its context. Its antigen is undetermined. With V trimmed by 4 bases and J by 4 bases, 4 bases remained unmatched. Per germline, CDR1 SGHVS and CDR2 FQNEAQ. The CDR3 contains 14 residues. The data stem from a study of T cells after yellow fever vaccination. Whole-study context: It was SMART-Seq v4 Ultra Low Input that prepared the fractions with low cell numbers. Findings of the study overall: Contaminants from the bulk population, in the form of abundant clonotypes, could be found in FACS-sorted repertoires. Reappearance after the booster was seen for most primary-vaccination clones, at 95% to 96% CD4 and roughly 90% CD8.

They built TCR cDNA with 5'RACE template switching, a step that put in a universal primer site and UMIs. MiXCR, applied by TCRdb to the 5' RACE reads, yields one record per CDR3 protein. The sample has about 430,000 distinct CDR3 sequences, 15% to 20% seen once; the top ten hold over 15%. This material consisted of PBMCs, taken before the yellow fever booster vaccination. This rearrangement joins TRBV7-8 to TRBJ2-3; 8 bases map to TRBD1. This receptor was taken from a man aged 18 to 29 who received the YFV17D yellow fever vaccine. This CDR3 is CASSSAGGPDTQYF. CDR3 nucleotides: TGTGCCAGCAGCTCGGCAGGGGGCCCAGATACGCAGTATTTT.